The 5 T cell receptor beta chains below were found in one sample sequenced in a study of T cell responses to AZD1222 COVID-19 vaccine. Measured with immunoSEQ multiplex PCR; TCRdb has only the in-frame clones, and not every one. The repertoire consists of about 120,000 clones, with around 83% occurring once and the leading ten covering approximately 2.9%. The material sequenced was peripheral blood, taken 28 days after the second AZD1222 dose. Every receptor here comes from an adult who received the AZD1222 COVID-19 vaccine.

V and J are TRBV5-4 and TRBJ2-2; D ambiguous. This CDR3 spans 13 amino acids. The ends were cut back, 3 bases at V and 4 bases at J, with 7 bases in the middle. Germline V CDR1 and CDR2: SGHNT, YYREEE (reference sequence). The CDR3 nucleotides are TGTGCCAGCAGCTCCACGAGCACCGGGGAGCTGTTTTTT. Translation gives CASSSTSTGELFF. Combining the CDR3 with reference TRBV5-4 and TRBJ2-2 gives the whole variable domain ETGVTQSPTHLIKTRGQQVTLRCSSQSGHNTVSWYQQALGQGPQFIFQYYREEENGRGNFPPRFSGLQFPNYSSELNVNALELDDSALYLCASSSTSTGELFFGEGSRLTVL.

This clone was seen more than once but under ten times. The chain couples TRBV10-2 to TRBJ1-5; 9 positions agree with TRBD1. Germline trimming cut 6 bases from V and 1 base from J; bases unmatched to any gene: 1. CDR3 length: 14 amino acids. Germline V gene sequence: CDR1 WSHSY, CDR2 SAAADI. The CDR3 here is CASSGQGSNQPQHF. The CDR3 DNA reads TGCGCCAGCAGCGGACAGGGGAGCAATCAGCCCCAGCATTTT.

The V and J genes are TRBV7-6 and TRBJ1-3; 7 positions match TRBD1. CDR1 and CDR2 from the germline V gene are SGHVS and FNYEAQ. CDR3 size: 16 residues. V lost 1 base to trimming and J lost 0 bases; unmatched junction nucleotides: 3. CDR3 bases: TGTGCCAGCAGCTTAGACAGGGGCCCCTCTGGAAACACCATATATTTT. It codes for CASSLDRGPSGNTIYF. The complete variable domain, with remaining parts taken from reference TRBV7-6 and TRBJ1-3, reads GAGVSQSPRYKVTKRGQDVALRCDPISGHVSLYWYRQALGQGPEFLTYFNYEAQQDKSGLPNDRFSAERPEGSISTLTIQRTEQRDSAMYRCASSLDRGPSGNTIYFGEGSWLTVV.

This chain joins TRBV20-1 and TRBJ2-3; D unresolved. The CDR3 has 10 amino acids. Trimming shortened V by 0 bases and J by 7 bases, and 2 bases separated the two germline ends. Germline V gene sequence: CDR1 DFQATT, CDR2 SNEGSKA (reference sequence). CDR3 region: CSARDHTQYF. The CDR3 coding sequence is TGCAGTGCTAGAGATCATACGCAGTATTTT.

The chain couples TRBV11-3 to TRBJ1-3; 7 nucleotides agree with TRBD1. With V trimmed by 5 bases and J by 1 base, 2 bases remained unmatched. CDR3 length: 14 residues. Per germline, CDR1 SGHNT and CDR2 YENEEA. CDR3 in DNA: TGTGCCAGCAGCCACAGGGGATCTGGAAACACCATATATTTT. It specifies CASSHRGSGNTIYF.